The 20 T cell receptor beta chains reported below all come from one sample, sequenced in a study of blood T cells in healthy people across ages. The second PCR ran about 6 to 12 cycles with a sample-barcoded 5' primer and J-beta primers. A single record per CDR3 protein comes from TCRdb applying MiXCR to the 5' RACE reads. The data contain over 950,000 distinct CDR3 sequences, approximately 50% of them seen just once; the ten biggest clones take up about a fifth. The sequenced sample was blood. The receptor source for this set is a woman in her sixties in good health.

This clonotype was picked up a small number of times. J is TRBJ2-5 and V is TRBV10-3; 11 bases are shared with TRBD2. This CDR3 is 15 amino acids long. Looked up from germline, CDR1 is ENHRY and CDR2 is SYGVKD. J was trimmed by 5 bases and V by 5 bases; bases with no gene match: 7. CDR3 DNA sequence: TGTGCCATCAGTTCTCTAGCGGGAGGAGTGGAGACCCAGTACTTC. It codes for CAISSLAGGVETQYF.

This clonotype occurred a few times. The chain carries TRBV29-1 and TRBJ2-7; no clear D. The CDR3 length is 12 residues. V was pared by 7 bases and J by 4 bases, with 14 bases between. Germline V gene data show CDR1 as SQVTM and CDR2 as ANQGSEA. Written as DNA, the CDR3 is TGCAGCGCGGCGTACGGCCGGTACGAGCAGTACTTC. It yields the protein CSAAYGRYEQYF.

The J gene is TRBJ2-3, the V gene TRBV7-9, with TRBD2 identical over 7 bases. Unmatched junction bases numbered 4, after V lost 8 bases and J lost 2 bases. CDR3 length: 13 amino acids. Germline CDR1 reads SEHNR; CDR2 reads FQNEAQ (reference sequence). CDR3 coding DNA: TGTGCCAGCCGAGCGGGATACACAGATACGCAGTATTTT. It translates to CASRAGYTDTQYF.

In its sample, this clonotype was seen a few times. The chain combines TRBV5-1 with TRBJ2-3; D may match TRBD1 or TRBD2 (6 bases each). Trimming left V 1 base short and J 5 bases short, with 14 bases between. The germline V gene has CDR1 SGHRS and CDR2 YFSETQ. The CDR3 loop spans 15 amino acids. In DNA form, the CDR3 reads TGCGCCAGCAGCTTGCAGGGGACTCCGGAAGATACGCAGTATTTT. It is translated as CASSLQGTPEDTQYF.

This clonotype was observed a few times. The chain combines TRBV4-3 with TRBJ2-3; no firm D call. Germline CDR1 LGHNA, CDR2 YSLEER. This CDR3 spans 13 amino acids. The V end was cut by 0 bases, the J end by 4 bases, with 5 bases between. The CDR3 nucleotides are TGCGCCAGCAGCCAAGAGGTCGCAGATACGCAGTATTTT. Amino acid sequence: CASSQEVADTQYF.

This rearrangement joins TRBV27 to TRBJ2-4, with D uncertain. The germline CDR1 and CDR2 sequences are MNHEY and SMNVEV (reference sequence). V gave up 8 bases and J gave up 13 bases, with 15 bases separating them. The CDR3 sequence is 11 residues long. The CDR3 reads CASGFRYGQYF. The CDR3 DNA sequence: TGTGCCAGCGGCTTCCGGTACGGGCAGTACTTC.

Only a few counts were recorded for this clonotype. The chain couples TRBV7-2 to TRBJ2-1; 9 bases fit TRBD2. The CDR3 is 18 amino acids. Germline V CDR1 and CDR2: SGHTA, FQGNSA. The J segment lost 2 bases and the V segment lost 4 bases, leaving 12 bases of the junction unmatched. The CDR3 bases are TGTGCCAGCAGCTCCGCGGTCGGCGCGGGAGGGCCCTACAATGAGCAGTTCTTC. Protein sequence: CASSSAVGAGGPYNEQFF.

The V gene is TRBV5-1, the J gene TRBJ2-1, with 11 positions matching TRBD2. Judging by the DNA end, TRBJ2-7 fits better; the J call may be wrong. Germline-derived CDR1 and CDR2 are SGHRS and YFSETQ. CDR3 length: 15 residues. The CDR3 loop is CASRAGLAANNEQYF. CDR3 nucleotides: TGCGCCAGCAGGGCGGGACTAGCGGCAAACAATGAGCAGTACTTC.

Worth noting for this clonotype: No conserved phenylalanine or tryptophan ends this CDR3, so it is likely a read error. The chain joins TRBV5-1 to TRBJ2-7, with 9 bases fitting TRBD2. CDR1 is SGHRS and CDR2 is YFSETQ in the germline V gene. Losses at the gene ends were 5 bases for V and 0 bases for J; bases not matched to a gene: 6. This CDR3 has 15 residues. CDR3 bases: TGCGCCAGCAGAACAGGACTAGCGCACTCCTACGAGCAGTACCTC. Encoded protein: CASRTGLAHSYEQYL.

A few counts support this clonotype. The rearrangement links TRBV4-2 to TRBJ2-7; TRBD1 might be the D (7 bases). This CDR3 spans 17 amino acids. Germline V gene sequence: CDR1 LGHNA, CDR2 YNFKEQ. Trimming pared 4 bases from V and 3 bases from J, leaving 22 bases between. The CDR3 bases are TGTGCCAGCAGCCCATCCACTTCCCAGGGGGGCATCTACGAGCAGTACTTC. Its protein product is CASSPSTSQGGIYEQYF.

The chain couples TRBV28 to TRBJ2-4; D is unclear. V was shortened by 9 bases and J by 2 bases, with 8 bases between the two germline ends. This CDR3 is built from 12 residues. Germline-derived CDR1 and CDR2 are MDHEN and SYDVKM. As DNA, the CDR3 is TGTGCCAGTTCCGGGCCCAAAAACATTCAGTACTTC. It specifies CASSGPKNIQYF. The full variable domain, its missing parts supplied by reference TRBV28 and TRBJ2-4, is DVKVTQSSRYLVKRTGEKVFLECVQDMDHENMFWYRQDPGLGLRLIYFSYDVKMKEKGDIPEGYSVSREKKERFSLILESASTNQTSMYLCASSGPKNIQYFGAGTRLSVL.

The chain combines TRBV20-1 with TRBJ2-2; D unclear. The V gene lost 3 bases and the J gene lost 2 bases, with 7 bases spanning the gap. CDR1 DFQATT and CDR2 SNEGSKA come from the germline V gene (reference sequence). The CDR3 totals 13 residues. The CDR3 reads CSASWLNTGELFF. CDR3 sequence (DNA): TGCAGTGCTAGCTGGCTCAACACCGGGGAGCTGTTTTTT.

The genes are TRBV12-3 or TRBV12-4 and TRBJ2-1; unclear D gene. The CDR3 length is 12 residues. V was shortened by 6 bases and J by 8 bases, with 11 bases between the two germline ends. CDR3 residues: CASRSSNHEQFF. CDR3 nucleotides: TGTGCCAGCAGATCTTCCAACCATGAGCAGTTCTTC.

The chain links TRBV2 to TRBJ2-3, with TRBD2 matching 9 bases. J lost 0 bases, V lost 4 bases, and 8 bases had no gene match. Germline lookup yields CDR1 SNHLY and CDR2 FYNNEI. The CDR3 length is 17 residues. The CDR3 protein is CASSATSGYSSTDTQYF. In DNA form, the CDR3 reads TGTGCCAGCAGTGCGACTAGCGGTTATTCTAGCACAGATACGCAGTATTTT.

This clonotype appeared a few times. The chain's CDR3 is CSARDLRTSGYNEQFF. The CDR3 DNA reads as TGCAGTGCTAGAGATCTTAGGACTAGCGGATACAATGAGCAGTTCTTC. V gene TRBV20-1 combines with J gene TRBJ2-1; TRBD2 matches at 10 bases. The CDR3 is 16 residues long. Germline loops: CDR1 DFQATT, CDR2 SNEGSKA (reference sequence). After removal of 0 bases from V and 4 bases from J, the junction contained 6 bases not matched to a gene.

This clonotype came up once. The genes are TRBV28 and TRBJ1-4, with D possibly TRBD1 on 6 matching bases. This CDR3 is 15 amino acids long. Germline assignment: CDR1 MDHEN and CDR2 SYDVKM. Trimming cost V 3 bases and J 6 bases, with 14 bases left between them. The CDR3 DNA reads as TGTGCCAGCAGTTTTCTGGGGGCCGGGGATGAAAAACTGTTTTTT. As protein: CASSFLGAGDEKLFF.

This clonotype was recorded a few times. The chain is built from TRBV29-1 and TRBJ2-1, with 11 bases identical to TRBD1. Germline values: CDR1 SQVTM, CDR2 ANQGSEA. This CDR3 is 13 amino acids long. V gave up 4 bases and J gave up 5 bases; unmatched junction bases: 1. The CDR3 bases are TGCAGCGTTGGGACAGGGGGCGACAATGAGCAGTTCTTC. As protein: CSVGTGGDNEQFF.

This rearrangement joins TRBV10-3 to TRBJ2-4; 11 bases agree with TRBD1. The germline V gene encodes CDR1 ENHRY and CDR2 SYGVKD. The length of the CDR3 is 14 residues. V was clipped by 6 bases and J by 13 bases; unmatched bases: 11. CDR3 protein: CAIRGTGGLYGQYF. CDR3 bases: TGTGCCATCAGAGGGACAGGGGGTTTATACGGGCAGTACTTC.

The chain uses TRBV4-1 and TRBJ2-7, with 12 bases fitting TRBD2. Germline V gives CDR1 MGHRA, CDR2 YSYEKL. The CDR3 covers 17 residues. The J segment lost 4 bases and the V segment lost 2 bases, leaving 9 bases of the junction unmatched. For the CDR3, the DNA is TGCGCCAGCAGCCAAAACGTTCTAGCGGGAGGGCCGTACGAGCAGTACTTC. Translation: CASSQNVLAGGPYEQYF.

This clonotype was seen more than once but under ten times. This sequence joins TRBV7-2 and TRBJ2-1; D is possibly TRBD1 or TRBD2 (5 bases each). CDR1 is SGHTA and CDR2 is FQGNSA in the germline V gene. This CDR3 spans 16 amino acids. Trimming took 8 bases from V and 7 from J, leaving 24 bases between them. Written as DNA, the CDR3 is TGTGCCAGCGCTCCCCGGGGCGGAACTCTGCGGAATGAGCAGTTCTTC. This sequence encodes CASAPRGGTLRNEQFF. The full variable domain, its missing parts supplied by reference TRBV7-2 and TRBJ2-1, is GAGVSQSPSNKVTEKGKDVELRCDPISGHTALYWYRQSLGQGLEFLIYFQGNSAPDKSGLPSDRFSAERTGGSVSTLTIQRTQQEDSAVYLCASAPRGGTLRNEQFFGPGTRLTVL.